This T cell receptor beta chain was observed in a study of T cell changes during pregnancy in multiple sclerosis. CDR3 size: 13 residues. Germline lookup yields CDR1 SGHDN and CDR2 FVKESK. The V end lost 4 bases, the J end lost 2 bases, and 8 bases lay between the germline ends. The method was immunoSEQ multiplex PCR; TCRdb's version includes in-frame clones alone and lacks a portion of them. The data contain some 80,000 clones, just over 90% of them seen just once; the ten biggest clones take up 2.6%. Sequenced here: peripheral blood, sampled before pregnancy. The genes are TRBV14 and TRBJ1-1; D unclear. The TCR was taken from a female donor with multiple sclerosis, enrolled in a pregnancy study. The CDR3 coding sequence is TGTGCCAGCAGCCCTAAAATCAACACTGAAGCTTTCTTT. The encoded protein is CASSPKINTEAFF.